A selection of T cell receptor beta chains follows, all from one sample in a study of T cell changes during pregnancy in multiple sclerosis. Only in-frame clones appear in the TCRdb table, and some are missing; sequencing was by immunoSEQ multiplex PCR. The sample records 60,000 to 70,000 clones, 92% being singletons. Sequencing used peripheral blood, obtained in the second trimester of pregnancy. Source of these receptors: a female donor in good health, enrolled as a control in a pregnancy study. The CDR3 runs from the conserved cysteine through the conserved F or W. The D gene is left open where the match is weak. Size values are once, few and many counts, or a class for expanded clones, and some rows have none.

d_gene: .
v_gene: TRBV5-4
abundance: .
j_gene: TRBJ2-3
len: 17
CDR3aa: CASSRPSVGTGPDTQYF
CDR3nt: TGTGCCAGCAGCCGCCCGTCCGTGGGCACTGGCCCAGATACGCAGTATTTT

d_gene: .
v_gene: TRBV4-1
abundance: .
j_gene: TRBJ1-1
len: 13
CDR3aa: CASSQGRALSAFF
CDR3nt: TGCGCCAGCAGCCAAGGCAGGGCGCTGAGCGCTTTCTTT

d_gene: .
v_gene: TRBV15
abundance: .
j_gene: TRBJ1-5
len: 16
CDR3aa: CATSRDSAGTHQPQHF
CDR3nt: TGTGCCACCAGCAGAGATTCGGCAGGGACTCATCAGCCCCAGCATTTT

d_gene: .
v_gene: TRBV28
abundance: .
j_gene: TRBJ2-6
len: 15
CDR3aa: CASSFGENGANVLTF
CDR3nt: TGTGCCAGCAGTTTCGGGGAGAATGGGGCCAACGTCCTGACTTTC

d_gene: .
v_gene: TRBV29-1
abundance: .
j_gene: TRBJ2-7
len: 12
CDR3aa: CSVGSEPYEQYF
CDR3nt: TGCAGCGTCGGCTCGGAGCCGTACGAGCAGTACTTC

d_gene: TRBD1
v_gene: TRBV19
abundance: .
j_gene: TRBJ2-1
len: 15
CDR3aa: CASSSGQAPNNEQFF
CDR3nt: TGTGCCAGTAGTAGTGGACAGGCGCCCAACAATGAGCAGTTCTTC

d_gene: TRBD1
v_gene: TRBV7-9
abundance: once
j_gene: TRBJ1-5
len: 17
CDR3aa: CASSRDRGSGGNQPQHF
CDR3nt: TGTGCCAGCAGCCGGGACAGGGGGTCGGGTGGCAATCAGCCCCAGCATTTT

d_gene: TRBD2
v_gene: TRBV2
abundance: .
j_gene: TRBJ2-7
len: 16
CDR3aa: CASSTGTSGLLTKQYF
CDR3nt: TGTGCCAGCAGTACCGGGACTAGCGGACTCCTTACGAAGCAGTACTTC

d_gene: TRBD1
v_gene: TRBV19
abundance: .
j_gene: TRBJ2-7
len: 13
CDR3aa: CASRGQGVLEQYF
CDR3nt: TGTGCCAGTAGAGGGCAGGGGGTCCTCGAGCAGTACTTC

d_gene: TRBD2
v_gene: TRBV7-2
abundance: once
j_gene: TRBJ2-3
len: 18
CDR3aa: CASSGRGLREGVADTQYF
CDR3nt: TGTGCCAGCAGCGGGAGAGGACTTCGGGAGGGAGTCGCAGATACGCAGTATTTT

d_gene: TRBD1
v_gene: TRBV7-3
abundance: .
j_gene: TRBJ2-6
len: 16
CDR3aa: CASSDRVSSGANVLTF
CDR3nt: TGTGCCAGTTCGGACAGGGTTAGCTCTGGGGCCAACGTCCTGACTTTC

d_gene: .
v_gene: TRBV19
abundance: .
j_gene: TRBJ1-3
len: 14
CDR3aa: CASSIRTIGDTIYF
CDR3nt: TGTGCCAGTAGTATCCGGACCATCGGGGACACCATATATTTT

d_gene: .
v_gene: TRBV30
abundance: .
j_gene: TRBJ1-6
len: 14
CDR3aa: CAWSMGHGNSPLHF
CDR3nt: TGTGCCTGGAGCATGGGACACGGGAATTCACCCCTCCACTTT

d_gene: TRBD1
v_gene: TRBV7-2
abundance: .
j_gene: TRBJ1-5
len: 14
CDR3aa: CASSQRQGYQPQHF
CDR3nt: TGTGCCAGCAGCCAAAGACAGGGGTATCAGCCCCAGCATTTT

d_gene: .
v_gene: TRBV11-2
abundance: .
j_gene: TRBJ2-3
len: 17
CDR3aa: CASSLSRRRGSTDTQYF
CDR3nt: TGTGCCAGCAGCTTATCCCGGCGTAGAGGTAGCACAGATACGCAGTATTTT

d_gene: TRBD2
v_gene: TRBV10-2
abundance: .
j_gene: TRBJ2-2
len: 16
CDR3aa: CASSFSGGPTVGELFF
CDR3nt: TGCGCCAGCAGTTTTAGCGGGGGGCCAACGGTCGGGGAGCTGTTTTTT

d_gene: .
v_gene: TRBV29-1
abundance: .
j_gene: TRBJ1-3
len: 13
CDR3aa: CSVEVAAGNTIYF
CDR3nt: TGCAGCGTTGAGGTAGCGGCTGGAAACACCATATATTTT